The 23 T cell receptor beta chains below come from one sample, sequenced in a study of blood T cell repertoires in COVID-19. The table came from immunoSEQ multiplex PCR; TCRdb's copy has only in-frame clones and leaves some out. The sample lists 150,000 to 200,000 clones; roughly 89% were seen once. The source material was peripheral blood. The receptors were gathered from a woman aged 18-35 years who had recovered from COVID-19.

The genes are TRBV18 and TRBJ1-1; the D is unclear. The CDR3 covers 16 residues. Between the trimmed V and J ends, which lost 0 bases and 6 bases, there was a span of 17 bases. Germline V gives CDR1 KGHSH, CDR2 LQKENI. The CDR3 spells CASSPPGRGLFSEAFF. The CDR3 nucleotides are TGTGCCAGCTCACCACCTGGCAGAGGGTTATTCTCTGAAGCTTTCTTT.

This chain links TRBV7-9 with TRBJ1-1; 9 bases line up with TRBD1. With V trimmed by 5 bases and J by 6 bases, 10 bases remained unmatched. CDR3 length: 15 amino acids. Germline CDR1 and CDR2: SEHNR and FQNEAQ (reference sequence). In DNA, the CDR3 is TGTGCCAGCAGCGACGCGACAGGGGGTCTGCCTGAAGCTTTCTTT. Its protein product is CASSDATGGLPEAFF.

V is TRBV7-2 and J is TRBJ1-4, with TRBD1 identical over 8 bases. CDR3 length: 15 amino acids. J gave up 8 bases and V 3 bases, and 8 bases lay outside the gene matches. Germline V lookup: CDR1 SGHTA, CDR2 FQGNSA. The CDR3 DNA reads TGTGCCAGCAGCTTTCAAGGACAGGGACTGGAAAAACTGTTTTTT. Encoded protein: CASSFQGQGLEKLFF. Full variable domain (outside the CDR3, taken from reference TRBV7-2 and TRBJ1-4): GAGVSQSPSNKVTEKGKDVELRCDPISGHTALYWYRQSLGQGLEFLIYFQGNSAPDKSGLPSDRFSAERTGGSVSTLTIQRTQQEDSAVYLCASSFQGQGLEKLFFGSGTQLSVL.

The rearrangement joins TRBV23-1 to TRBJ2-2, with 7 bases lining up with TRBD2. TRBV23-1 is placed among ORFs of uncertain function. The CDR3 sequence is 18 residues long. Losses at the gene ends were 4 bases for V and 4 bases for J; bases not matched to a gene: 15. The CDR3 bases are TGCGCCAGCAGTCTCTGCGAGGGGCGGGAGAGGTGCACCGGGGAGCTGTTTTTT. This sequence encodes CASSLCEGRERCTGELFF.

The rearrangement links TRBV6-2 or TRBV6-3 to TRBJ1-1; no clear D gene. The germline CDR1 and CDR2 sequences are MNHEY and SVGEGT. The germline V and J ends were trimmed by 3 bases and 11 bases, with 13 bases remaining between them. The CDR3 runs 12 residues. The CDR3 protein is CASSYLERLAFF. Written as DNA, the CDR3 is TGTGCCAGCAGTTATCTGGAGCGGTTGGCTTTCTTT.

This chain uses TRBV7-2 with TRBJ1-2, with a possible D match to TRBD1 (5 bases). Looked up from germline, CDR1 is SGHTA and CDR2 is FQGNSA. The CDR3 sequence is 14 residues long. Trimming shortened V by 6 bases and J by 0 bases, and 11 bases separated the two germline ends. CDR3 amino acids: CASRNGGSNYGYTF. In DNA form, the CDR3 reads TGTGCCAGCAGAAACGGGGGGTCTAACTATGGCTACACCTTC.

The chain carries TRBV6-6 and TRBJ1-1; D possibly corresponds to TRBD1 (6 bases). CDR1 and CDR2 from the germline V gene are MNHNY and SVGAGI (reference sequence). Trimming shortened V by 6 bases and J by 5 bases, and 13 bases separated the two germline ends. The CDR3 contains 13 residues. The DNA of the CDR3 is TGTGCCAGCAGGGACAGCGAGTGGACTGAAGCTTTCTTT. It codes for CASRDSEWTEAFF.

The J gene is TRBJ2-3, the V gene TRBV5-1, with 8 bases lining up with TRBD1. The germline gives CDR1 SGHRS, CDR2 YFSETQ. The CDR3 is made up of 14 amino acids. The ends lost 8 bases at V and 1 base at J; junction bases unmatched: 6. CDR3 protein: CASGQGWGTDTQYF. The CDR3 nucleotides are TGCGCCAGTGGACAGGGATGGGGCACAGATACGCAGTATTTT. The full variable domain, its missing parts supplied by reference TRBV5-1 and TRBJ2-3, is KAGVTQTPRYLIKTRGQQVTLSCSPISGHRSVSWYQQTPGQGLQFLFEYFSETQRNKGNFPGRFSGRQFSNSRSEMNVSTLELGDSALYLCASGQGWGTDTQYFGPGTRLTVL.

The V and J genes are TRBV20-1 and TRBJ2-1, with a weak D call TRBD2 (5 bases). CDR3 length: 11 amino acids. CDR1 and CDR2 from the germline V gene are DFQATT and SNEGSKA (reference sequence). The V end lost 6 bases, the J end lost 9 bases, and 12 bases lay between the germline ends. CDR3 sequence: CSATREVEQFF. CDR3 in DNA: TGCAGTGCCACCCGGGAAGTTGAGCAGTTCTTC.

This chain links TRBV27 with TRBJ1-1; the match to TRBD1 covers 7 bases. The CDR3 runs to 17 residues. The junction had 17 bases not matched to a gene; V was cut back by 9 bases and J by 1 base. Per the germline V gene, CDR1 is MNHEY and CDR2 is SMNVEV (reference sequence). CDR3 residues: CASTTGRGIKRNTEAFF. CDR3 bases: TGTGCCAGTACCACGGGCAGGGGGATAAAACGGAACACTGAAGCTTTCTTT.

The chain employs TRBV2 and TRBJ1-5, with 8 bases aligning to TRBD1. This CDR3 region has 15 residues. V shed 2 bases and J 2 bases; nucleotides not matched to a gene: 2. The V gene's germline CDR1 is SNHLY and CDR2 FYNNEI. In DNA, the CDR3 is TGTGCCAGCAGTGAACAACAGGGGGGCAATCAGCCCCAGCATTTT. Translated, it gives CASSEQQGGNQPQHF. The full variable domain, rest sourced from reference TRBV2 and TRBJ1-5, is EPEVTQTPSHQVTQMGQEVILRCVPISNHLYFYWYRQILGQKVEFLVSFYNNEISEKSEIFDDQFSVERPDGSNFTLKIRSTKLEDSAMYFCASSEQQGGNQPQHFGDGTRLSIL.

Written as DNA, the CDR3 is TGCGCCAGCAGCCAAGATGTGAGCGGCTCTGGGGCCAACGTCCTGACTTTC. The encoded protein is CASSQDVSGSGANVLTF. The J gene is TRBJ2-6, the V gene TRBV4-1; a weak D match, TRBD2 (5 bases). This CDR3 comprises 17 residues. Germline values: CDR1 MGHRA, CDR2 YSYEKL. The germline V and J ends were trimmed by 0 bases and 0 bases, with 9 bases remaining between them.

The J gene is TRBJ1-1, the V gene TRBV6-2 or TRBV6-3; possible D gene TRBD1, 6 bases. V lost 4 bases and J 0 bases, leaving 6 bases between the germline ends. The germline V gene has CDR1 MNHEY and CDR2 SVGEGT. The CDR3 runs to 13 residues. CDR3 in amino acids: CASSWTVNTEAFF. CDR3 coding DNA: TGTGCCAGCAGTTGGACAGTGAACACTGAAGCTTTCTTT.

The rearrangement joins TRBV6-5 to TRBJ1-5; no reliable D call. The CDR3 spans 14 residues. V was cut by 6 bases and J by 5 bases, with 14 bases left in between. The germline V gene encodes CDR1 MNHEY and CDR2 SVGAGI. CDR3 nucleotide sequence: TGTGCCAGCAGAAGAATGAGTGCTCATCAGCCCCAGCATTTT. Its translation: CASRRMSAHQPQHF.

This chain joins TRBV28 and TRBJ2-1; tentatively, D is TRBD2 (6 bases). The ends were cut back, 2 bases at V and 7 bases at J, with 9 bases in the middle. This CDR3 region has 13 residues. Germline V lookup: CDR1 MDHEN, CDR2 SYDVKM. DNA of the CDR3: TGTGCCAGCAGTTTAAGAGGAGGGAATGAGCAGTTCTTC. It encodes CASSLRGGNEQFF.

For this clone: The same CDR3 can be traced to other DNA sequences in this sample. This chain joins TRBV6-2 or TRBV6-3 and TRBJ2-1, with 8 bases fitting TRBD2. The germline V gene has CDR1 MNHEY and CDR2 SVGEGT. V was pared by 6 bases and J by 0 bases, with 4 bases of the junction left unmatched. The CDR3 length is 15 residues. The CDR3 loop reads CASSLSGSSYNEQFF. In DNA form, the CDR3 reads TGTGCCAGCAGCCTAAGCGGGAGCTCCTACAATGAGCAGTTCTTC.

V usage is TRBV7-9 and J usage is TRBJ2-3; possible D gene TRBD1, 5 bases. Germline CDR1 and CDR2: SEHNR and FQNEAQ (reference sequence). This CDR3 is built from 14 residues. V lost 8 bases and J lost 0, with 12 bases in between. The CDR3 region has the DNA TGTGCCAGCTCTGCCAGGGCCAGCACAGATACGCAGTATTTT. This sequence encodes CASSARASTDTQYF.

In DNA form, the CDR3 reads TGTGCCAGCAGCGTTCGGGACAGGGGGGCCGAAGCTTTCTTT. Translating gives CASSVRDRGAEAFF. The chain employs TRBV9 and TRBJ1-1, with TRBD1 matching over 11 bases. V shed 2 bases, J shed 8 bases, and the junction held 5 bases outside the gene matches. The CDR3 is 14 amino acids. Per germline, CDR1 SGDLS and CDR2 YYNGEE.

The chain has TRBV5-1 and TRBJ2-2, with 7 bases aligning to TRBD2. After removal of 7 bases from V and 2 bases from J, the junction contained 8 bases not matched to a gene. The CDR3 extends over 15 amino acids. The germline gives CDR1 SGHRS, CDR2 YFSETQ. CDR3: CASGGDYLNTGELFF. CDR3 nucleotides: TGCGCCAGCGGAGGGGACTACCTAAACACCGGGGAGCTGTTTTTT.

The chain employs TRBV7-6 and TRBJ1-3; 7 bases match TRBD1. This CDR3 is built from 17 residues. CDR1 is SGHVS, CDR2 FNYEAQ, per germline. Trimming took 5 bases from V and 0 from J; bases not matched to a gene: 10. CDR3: CASSHRQGRTSGNTIYF. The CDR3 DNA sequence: TGTGCCAGCAGCCACAGACAGGGCCGCACCTCTGGAAACACCATATATTTT.

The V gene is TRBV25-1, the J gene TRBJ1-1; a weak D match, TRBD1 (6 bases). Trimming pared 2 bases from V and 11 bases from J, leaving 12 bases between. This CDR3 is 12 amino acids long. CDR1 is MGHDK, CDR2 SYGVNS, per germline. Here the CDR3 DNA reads TGTGCCAGCAGTGAACCAGGGGTAGGTGCTTTCTTT. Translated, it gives CASSEPGVGAFF.

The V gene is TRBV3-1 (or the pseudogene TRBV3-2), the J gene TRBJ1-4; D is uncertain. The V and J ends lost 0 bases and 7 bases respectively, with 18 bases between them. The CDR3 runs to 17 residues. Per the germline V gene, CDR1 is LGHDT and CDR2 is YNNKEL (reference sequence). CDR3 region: CASSQDCQVSLCEKLFF. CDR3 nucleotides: TGTGCCAGCAGCCAAGATTGCCAGGTTAGTCTTTGTGAAAAACTGTTTTTT.

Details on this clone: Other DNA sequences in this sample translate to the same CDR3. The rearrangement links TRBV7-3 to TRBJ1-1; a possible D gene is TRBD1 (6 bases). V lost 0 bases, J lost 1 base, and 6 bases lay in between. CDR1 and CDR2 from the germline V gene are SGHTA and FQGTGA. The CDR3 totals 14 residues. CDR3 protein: CASSLTGANTEAFF. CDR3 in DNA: TGTGCCAGCAGCTTAACGGGGGCGAACACTGAAGCTTTCTTT.